This T cell receptor (beta chain) was captured by sequencing in a study of neurological immune-mediated disorders. Trimming took 3 bases from V and 7 from J, leaving 4 bases between them. This CDR3 contains 11 residues. Germline V gene lookup returns CDR1 MDHEN and CDR2 SYDVKM. 5'RACE with 10-nucleotide random UMIs produced the cDNA. Over 170 million TCR-beta sequences from 15-18 subjects came out of each sequencing run. One entry per CDR3 protein, called by TCRdb with MiXCR from the 5' RACE reads. Here the sample spans roughly 74,000 distinct CDR3 sequences, 4% to 6% being singletons. Note on this clonotype: No antigen is known for it.

Study conclusions and caveats: None of the CDR3 amino acid sequences of expanded clones recurred across subjects, suggesting private repertoires in all groups. When the repertoires were grouped phylogenetically, those of 18 of the 34 multiple sclerosis patients came together in a single cluster of related CDR3 sequences, which points to a possible repertoire-level signature.

This clonotype was sampled from a man younger than 35 with multiple sclerosis. V is TRBV28 and J is TRBJ1-5, with D unclear. Input material: PBMCs. For the CDR3, the DNA is TGTGCCAGCAGTTTGGGCCAGCCCCAGCATTTT. Residues: CASSLGQPQHF. Based on the CDR3 plus reference TRBV28 and TRBJ1-5, the full variable domain is DVKVTQSSRYLVKRTGEKVFLECVQDMDHENMFWYRQDPGLGLRLIYFSYDVKMKEKGDIPEGYSVSREKKERFSLILESASTNQTSMYLCASSLGQPQHFGDGTRLSIL.